This TCR beta chain is from a study of T-cell memory formation after mild COVID-19. Study-wide background: TCR clustering was largely donor specific.

After removal of 6 bases from V and 0 bases from J, the junction contained 5 bases not matched to a gene. The CDR3 consists of 15 residues. Study-wide findings and caveats: Among contracting clones, CD4+ were mainly CM/EM and CD8+ enriched in EMRA.

TCRdb called the 5' RACE reads again in MiXCR, with one record for every CDR3 protein. The repertoire holds about 390,000 distinct CDR3 sequences, with approximately 21% as singletons. This clonotype showed up just a few times. Its cognate antigen is unknown. Sequenced sample: PBMCs or a T cell subset sorted from them (not recorded which). The receptor was isolated from an adult woman who had mild COVID-19 (a few samples of this study predate the infection). Cell type and time point are not known. The rearrangement joins TRBV12-3 or TRBV12-4 to TRBJ2-1; 7 bases are shared with TRBD1. The CDR3 here is CASSTSGGSYNEQFF. CDR3 bases: TGTGCCAGCAGCACATCAGGGGGCTCCTACAATGAGCAGTTCTTC.